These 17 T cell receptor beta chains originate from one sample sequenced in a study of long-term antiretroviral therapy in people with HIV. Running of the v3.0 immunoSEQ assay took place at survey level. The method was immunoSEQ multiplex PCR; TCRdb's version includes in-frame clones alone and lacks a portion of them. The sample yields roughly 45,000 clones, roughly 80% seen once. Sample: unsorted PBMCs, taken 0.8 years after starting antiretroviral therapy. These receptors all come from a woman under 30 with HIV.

In DNA form, the CDR3 reads TGTGCCACCACAGGGTCCGGGGCCAACGTCCTGACTTTC. Its protein is CATTGSGANVLTF. This rearrangement joins TRBV2 to TRBJ2-6; tentatively, D is TRBD1 (6 bases). From germline, CDR1 is SNHLY and CDR2 FYNNEI. CDR3 length equals 13 residues. The V end lost 10 bases, the J end lost 4 bases, and 11 bases lay between the germline ends.

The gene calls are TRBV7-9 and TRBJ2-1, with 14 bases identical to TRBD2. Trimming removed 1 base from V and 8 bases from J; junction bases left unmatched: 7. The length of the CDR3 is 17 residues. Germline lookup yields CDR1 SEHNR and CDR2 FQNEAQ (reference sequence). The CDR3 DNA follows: TGTGCCAGCAGCTTAGGGGGACTAGCGGGAGTTTTCCATGAGCAGTTCTTC. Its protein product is CASSLGGLAGVFHEQFF.

This CDR3 is CASSQTPETQYF. CDR3 in DNA: TGTGCCAGCAGCCAGACCCCCGAGACCCAGTACTTC. The genes are TRBV7-9 and TRBJ2-5; no definite D call. The length of the CDR3 is 12 residues. V lost 5 bases and J lost 5, with 9 bases in between. Germline CDR1 SEHNR, CDR2 FQNEAQ (reference sequence).

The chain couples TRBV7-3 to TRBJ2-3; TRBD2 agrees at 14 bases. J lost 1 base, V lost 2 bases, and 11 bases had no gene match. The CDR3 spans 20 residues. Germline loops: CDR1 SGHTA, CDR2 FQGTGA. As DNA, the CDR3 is TGTGCCAGCAGCTTAGCGAGACTAGCGGGAGGGCCCGTGGGCACAGATACGCAGTATTTT. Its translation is CASSLARLAGGPVGTDTQYF.

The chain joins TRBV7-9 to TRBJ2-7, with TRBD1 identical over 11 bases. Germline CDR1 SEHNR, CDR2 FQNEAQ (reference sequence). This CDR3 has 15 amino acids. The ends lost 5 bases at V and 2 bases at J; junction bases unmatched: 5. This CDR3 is CASSGWGQGAYEQYF. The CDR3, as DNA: TGTGCCAGCAGCGGCTGGGGACAGGGGGCCTACGAGCAGTACTTC.

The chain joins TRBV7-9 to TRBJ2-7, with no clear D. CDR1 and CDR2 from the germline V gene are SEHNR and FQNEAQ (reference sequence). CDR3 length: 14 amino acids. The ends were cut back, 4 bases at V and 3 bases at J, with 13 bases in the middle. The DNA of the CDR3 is TGTGCCAGCAGCTCCTCTCCGGATTTCTACGAGCAGTACTTC. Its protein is CASSSSPDFYEQYF.

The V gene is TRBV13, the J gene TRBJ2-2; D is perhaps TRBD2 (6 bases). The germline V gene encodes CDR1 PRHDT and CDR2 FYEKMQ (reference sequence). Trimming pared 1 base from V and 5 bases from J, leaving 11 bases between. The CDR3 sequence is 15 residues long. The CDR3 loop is CASSLVRDGTGELFF. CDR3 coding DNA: TGTGCCAGCAGCTTAGTGCGGGATGGGACCGGGGAGCTGTTTTTT.

CDR3 in DNA: TGTGCCATCAGCCCAGGACAGGGGGCCCCTGAAGCTTTCTTT. It encodes CAISPGQGAPEAFF. The chain recombines TRBV10-3 with TRBJ1-1, with 11 bases fitting TRBD1. Losses at the gene ends were 6 bases for V and 6 bases for J; bases not matched to a gene: 6. The germline gives CDR1 ENHRY, CDR2 SYGVKD. The length of the CDR3 is 14 residues.

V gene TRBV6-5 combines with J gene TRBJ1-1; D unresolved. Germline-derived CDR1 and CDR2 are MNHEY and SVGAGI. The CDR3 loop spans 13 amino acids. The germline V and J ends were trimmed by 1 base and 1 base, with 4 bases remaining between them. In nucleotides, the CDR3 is TGTGCCAGCAGTTACTTAACGAACACTGAAGCTTTCTTT. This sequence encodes CASSYLTNTEAFF.

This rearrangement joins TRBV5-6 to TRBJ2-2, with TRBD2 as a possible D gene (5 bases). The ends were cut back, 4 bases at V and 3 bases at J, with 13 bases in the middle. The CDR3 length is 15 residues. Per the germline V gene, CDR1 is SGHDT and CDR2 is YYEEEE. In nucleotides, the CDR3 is TGTGCCAGCAGCCCCCGGGTGCGGGACACCGGGGAGCTGTTTTTT. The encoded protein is CASSPRVRDTGELFF.

The CDR3 is CATSRDKGAGAFF. In nucleotides, the CDR3 is TGTGCCACCAGCAGAGATAAAGGGGCCGGAGCTTTCTTT. The chain has TRBV15 and TRBJ1-1; D might be TRBD1 (5 bases). Looked up from germline, CDR1 is LNHNV and CDR2 is YYDKDF (reference sequence). V shed 0 bases and J shed 10 bases, with 12 bases lying between them. The CDR3 sequence is 13 residues long.

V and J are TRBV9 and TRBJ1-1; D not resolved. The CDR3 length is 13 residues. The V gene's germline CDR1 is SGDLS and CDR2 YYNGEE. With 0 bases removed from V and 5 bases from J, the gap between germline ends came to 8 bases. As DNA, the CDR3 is TGTGCCAGCAGCGTAGCCTCGGGTACTGAAGCTTTCTTT. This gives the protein CASSVASGTEAFF.

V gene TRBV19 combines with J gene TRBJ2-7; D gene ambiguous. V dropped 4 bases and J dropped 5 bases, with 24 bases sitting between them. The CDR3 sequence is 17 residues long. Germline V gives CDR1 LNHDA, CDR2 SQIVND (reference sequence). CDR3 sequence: CASSKRREVRQKDEQYF. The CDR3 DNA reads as TGTGCCAGTAGTAAGAGGCGTGAAGTTCGGCAGAAGGACGAGCAGTACTTC.

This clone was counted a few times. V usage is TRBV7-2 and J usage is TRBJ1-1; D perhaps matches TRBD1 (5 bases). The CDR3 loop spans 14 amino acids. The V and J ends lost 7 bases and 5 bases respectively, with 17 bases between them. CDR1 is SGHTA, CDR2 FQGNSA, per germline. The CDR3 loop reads CASTTGGRATEAFF. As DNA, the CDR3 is TGTGCCAGCACCACCGGGGGAAGAGCGACTGAAGCTTTCTTT.

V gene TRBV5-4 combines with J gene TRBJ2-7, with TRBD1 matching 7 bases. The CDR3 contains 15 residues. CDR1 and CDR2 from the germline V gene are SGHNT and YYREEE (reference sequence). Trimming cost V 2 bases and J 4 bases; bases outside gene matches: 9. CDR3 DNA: TGTGCCAGCAGCTTTAGCCCTTCAGGGGGATACGAGCAGTACTTC. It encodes CASSFSPSGGYEQYF.

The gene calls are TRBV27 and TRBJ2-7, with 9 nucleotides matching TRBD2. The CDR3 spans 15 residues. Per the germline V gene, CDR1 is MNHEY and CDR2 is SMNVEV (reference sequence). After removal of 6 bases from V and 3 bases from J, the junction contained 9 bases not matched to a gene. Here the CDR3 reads CASRLAGVGNYEQYF. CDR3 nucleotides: TGTGCCAGCAGGTTAGCGGGAGTGGGAAACTACGAGCAGTACTTC.

DNA for the CDR3: TGTGCCAGTAGGGTAACGACATCGGGGGAGCAGTACTTC. This codes for CASRVTTSGEQYF. The chain is built from TRBV19 and TRBJ2-7; TRBD2 is a possible D gene (5 bases). Germline V CDR1 and CDR2: LNHDA, SQIVND (reference sequence). V dropped 6 bases and J dropped 7 bases, with 16 bases sitting between them. The CDR3 has 13 residues. Using reference TRBV19 and TRBJ2-7 for the parts outside the CDR3, the full variable domain is DGGITQSPKYLFRKEGQNVTLSCEQNLNHDAMYWYRQDPGQGLRLIYYSQIVNDFQKGDIAEGYSVSREKKESFPLTVTSAQKNPTAFYLCASRVTTSGEQYFGPGTRLTVT.